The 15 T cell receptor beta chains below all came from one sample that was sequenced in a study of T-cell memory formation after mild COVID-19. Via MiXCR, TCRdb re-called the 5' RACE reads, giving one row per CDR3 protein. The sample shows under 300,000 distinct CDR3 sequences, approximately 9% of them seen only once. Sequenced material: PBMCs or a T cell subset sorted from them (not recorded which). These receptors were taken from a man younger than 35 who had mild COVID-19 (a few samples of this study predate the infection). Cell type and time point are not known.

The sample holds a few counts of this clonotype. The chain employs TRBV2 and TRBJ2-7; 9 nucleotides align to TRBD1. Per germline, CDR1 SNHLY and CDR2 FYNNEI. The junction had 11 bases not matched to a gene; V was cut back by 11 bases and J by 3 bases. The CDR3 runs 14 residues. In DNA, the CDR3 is TGTGCCGGGGAGTCCGGGACAGGGATCTACGAGCAGTACGTC. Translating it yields CAGESGTGIYEQYV.

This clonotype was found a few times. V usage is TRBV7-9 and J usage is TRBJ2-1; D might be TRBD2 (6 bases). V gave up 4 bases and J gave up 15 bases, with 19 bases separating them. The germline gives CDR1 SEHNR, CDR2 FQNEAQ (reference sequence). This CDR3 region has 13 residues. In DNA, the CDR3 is TGTGCCAGCAGCTCCCCGGGACTTTCTAGTCGGTTCTTC. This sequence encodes CASSSPGLSSRFF.

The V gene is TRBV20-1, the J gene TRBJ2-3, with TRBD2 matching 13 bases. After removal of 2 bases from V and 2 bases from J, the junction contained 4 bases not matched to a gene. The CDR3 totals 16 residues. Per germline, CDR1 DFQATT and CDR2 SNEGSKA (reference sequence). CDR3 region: CSARPTSGGATDTQYF. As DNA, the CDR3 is TGCAGTGCTAGACCAACTAGCGGGGGGGCCACAGATACGCAGTATTTT.

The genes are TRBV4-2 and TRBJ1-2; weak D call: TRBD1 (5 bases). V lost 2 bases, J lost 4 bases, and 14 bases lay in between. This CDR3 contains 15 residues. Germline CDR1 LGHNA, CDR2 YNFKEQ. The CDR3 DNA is TGTGCCAGCAGCCAACCTCAGGAGGGACCCTATGGCTACACCTTC. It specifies CASSQPQEGPYGYTF.

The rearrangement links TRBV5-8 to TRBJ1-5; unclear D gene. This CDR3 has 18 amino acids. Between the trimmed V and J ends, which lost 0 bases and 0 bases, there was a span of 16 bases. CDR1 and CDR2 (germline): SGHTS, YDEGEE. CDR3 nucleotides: TGTGCCAGCAGCTTGGGGGCCGGATACGGGTATAGCAATCAGCCCCAGCATTTT. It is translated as CASSLGAGYGYSNQPQHF.

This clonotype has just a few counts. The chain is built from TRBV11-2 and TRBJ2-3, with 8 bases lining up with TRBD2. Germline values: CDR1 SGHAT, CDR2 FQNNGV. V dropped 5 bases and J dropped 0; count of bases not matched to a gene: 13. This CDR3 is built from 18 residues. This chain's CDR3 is CASSRAGDPQLSTDTQYF. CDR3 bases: TGTGCCAGCAGCCGAGCGGGGGACCCACAACTAAGCACAGATACGCAGTATTTT.

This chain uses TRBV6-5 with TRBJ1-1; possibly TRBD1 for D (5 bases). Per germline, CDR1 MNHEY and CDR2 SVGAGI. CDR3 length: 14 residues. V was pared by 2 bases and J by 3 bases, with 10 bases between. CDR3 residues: CASSYKGPHTEAFF. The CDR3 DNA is TGTGCCAGCAGTTACAAGGGGCCGCACACTGAAGCTTTCTTT.

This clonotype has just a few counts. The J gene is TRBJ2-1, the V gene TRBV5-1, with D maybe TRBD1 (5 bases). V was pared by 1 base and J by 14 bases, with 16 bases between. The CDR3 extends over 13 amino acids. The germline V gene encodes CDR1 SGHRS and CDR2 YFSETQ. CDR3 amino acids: CASSLSGQPSEFF. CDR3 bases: TGCGCCAGCAGCTTGTCAGGACAACCCTCGGAGTTCTTC.

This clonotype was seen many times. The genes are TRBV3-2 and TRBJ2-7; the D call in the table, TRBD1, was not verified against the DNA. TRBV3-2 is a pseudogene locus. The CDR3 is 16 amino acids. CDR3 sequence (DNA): TGTGCCAGCAGCCAAGATATGGCGGGGCTCATAGTCGAGCAGTACTTC. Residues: CASSQDMAGLIVEQYF.

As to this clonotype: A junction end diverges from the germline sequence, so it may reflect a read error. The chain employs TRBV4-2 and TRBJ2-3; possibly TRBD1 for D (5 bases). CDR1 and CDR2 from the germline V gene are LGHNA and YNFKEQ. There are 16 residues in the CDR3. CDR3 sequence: CASSQDWGAGTDTQYF. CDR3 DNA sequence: TGCGCCAGCAGCCAAGATTGGGGCGCGGGCACAGATACGCAGTATTTT.

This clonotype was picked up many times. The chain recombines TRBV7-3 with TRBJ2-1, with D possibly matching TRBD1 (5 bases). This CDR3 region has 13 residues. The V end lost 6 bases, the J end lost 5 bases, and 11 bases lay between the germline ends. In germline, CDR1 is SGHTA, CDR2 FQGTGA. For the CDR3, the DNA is TGTGCCAGCAGTTCCCAGGGTGACAATGAGCAGTTCTTC. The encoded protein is CASSSQGDNEQFF.

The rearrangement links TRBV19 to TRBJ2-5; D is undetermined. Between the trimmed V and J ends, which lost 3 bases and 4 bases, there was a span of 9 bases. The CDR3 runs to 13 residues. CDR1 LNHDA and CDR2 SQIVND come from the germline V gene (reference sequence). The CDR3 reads CASSIGWAETQYF. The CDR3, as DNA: TGTGCCAGTAGTATTGGATGGGCAGAGACCCAGTACTTC.

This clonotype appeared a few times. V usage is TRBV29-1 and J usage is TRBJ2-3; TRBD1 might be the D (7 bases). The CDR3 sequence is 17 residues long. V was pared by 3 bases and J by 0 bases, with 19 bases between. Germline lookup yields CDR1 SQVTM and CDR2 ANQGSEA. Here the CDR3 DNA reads TGCAGCGTTGACGGAGGGGGCCAAAGTGCTAGCACAGATACGCAGTATTTT. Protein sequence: CSVDGGGQSASTDTQYF.

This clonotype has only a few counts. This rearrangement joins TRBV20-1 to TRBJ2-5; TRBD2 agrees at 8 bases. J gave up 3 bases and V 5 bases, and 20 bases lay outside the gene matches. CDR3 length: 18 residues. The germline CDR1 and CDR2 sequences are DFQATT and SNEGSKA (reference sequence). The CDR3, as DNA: TGCAGTGCTGGCGAGACTACGACGCGGGGGGCGCAGGAAGAGACCCAGTACTTC. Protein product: CSAGETTTRGAQEETQYF.

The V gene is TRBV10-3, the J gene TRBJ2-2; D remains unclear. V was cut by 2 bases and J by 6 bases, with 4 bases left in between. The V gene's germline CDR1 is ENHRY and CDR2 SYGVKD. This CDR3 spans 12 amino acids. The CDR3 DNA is TGTGCCATCAGTGAGATCCCCGGGGAGCTGTTTTTT. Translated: CAISEIPGELFF.